A single sample is the source of the 25 T cell receptor beta chains below, sequenced in a study of blood T cell repertoires in COVID-19. The assay was immunoSEQ multiplex PCR, and TCRdb's table has in-frame clones only and misses some. The data contain some 140,000 clones, roughly 80% of them singletons. Sequencing was carried out using peripheral blood. The receptors were gathered from a man aged 80 or over with acute or convalescent COVID-19.

This chain joins TRBV7-9 and TRBJ2-7; perhaps TRBD1 as D (5 bases). Germline V gene lookup returns CDR1 SEHNR and CDR2 FQNEAQ (reference sequence). This CDR3 comprises 16 residues. Trimming shortened V by 5 bases and J by 5 bases, and 22 bases separated the two germline ends. The CDR3 nucleotides read TGTGCCAGCAGCAGAGATAGAGATCCAGGGCCTAACGAGCAGTACTTC. It translates to CASSRDRDPGPNEQYF.

This chain joins TRBV7-8 and TRBJ1-3; TRBD1 matches at 7 bases. The CDR3 is 20 residues long. Unmatched junction bases numbered 16, after V lost 2 bases and J lost 0 bases. CDR1 is SGHVS and CDR2 is FQNEAQ in the germline V gene. The CDR3 sequence: CASSLSSTTGTAYSGNTIYF. The CDR3 nucleotides read TGTGCCAGCAGCTTATCAAGTACGACCGGGACAGCTTACTCTGGAAACACCATATATTTT.

This chain joins TRBV3-1 (or the pseudogene TRBV3-2) and TRBJ2-3; TRBD1 matches 8 bases. CDR1 LGHDT and CDR2 YNNKEL come from the germline V gene (reference sequence). J lost 6 bases, V lost 6 bases, and 2 bases had no gene match. The CDR3 consists of 12 residues. CDR3 coding DNA: TGTGCCAGCAGTCGGGACAGGGATACGCAGTATTTT. Protein sequence: CASSRDRDTQYF.

V is TRBV4-1 and J is TRBJ2-1; 8 positions agree with TRBD2. The CDR3 runs 21 residues. Germline CDR1 is MGHRA and CDR2 is YSYEKL. V trimming: 0 bases; J trimming: 1 base; junction bases outside the gene matches: 17. The CDR3 DNA sequence: TGCGCCAGCAGCCAAGATTCGTCGGGGGGGCGAGCCACTCCATCCTACAATGAGCAGTTCTTC. The encoded protein is CASSQDSSGGRATPSYNEQFF.

The chain joins TRBV24-1 to TRBJ1-2; D not resolved. The germline V and J ends were trimmed by 3 bases and 2 bases, with 24 bases remaining between them. The CDR3 length is 19 residues. Germline CDR1 KGHDR, CDR2 SFDVKD. CDR3 sequence reads: CATSDKPGLGKKWNYGYTF. DNA of the CDR3: TGTGCCACCAGTGATAAGCCGGGGTTGGGCAAGAAATGGAACTATGGCTACACCTTC.

This clone has just a few counts. The chain combines TRBV14 with TRBJ2-5; D possibly corresponds to TRBD2 (5 bases). Germline V gene lookup returns CDR1 SGHDN and CDR2 FVKESK. Trimming cost V 2 bases and J 5 bases, with 12 bases left between them. This CDR3 spans 14 amino acids. The CDR3 here is CASSQLAGGETQYF. The DNA of the CDR3 is TGTGCCAGCAGCCAATTGGCAGGCGGGGAGACCCAGTACTTC.

The V and J genes are TRBV5-1 and TRBJ1-6, with TRBD1 matching 7 bases. Trimming removed 2 bases from V and 7 bases from J; junction bases left unmatched: 6. The CDR3 covers 15 residues. Per the germline V gene, CDR1 is SGHRS and CDR2 is YFSETQ. CDR3 bases: TGCGCCAGCAGCTTCATCGGACAGGACAATTCACCCCTCCACTTT. This gives the protein CASSFIGQDNSPLHF.

This clone was seen a few times. V gene TRBV30 combines with J gene TRBJ1-5; D is perhaps TRBD1 (6 bases). CDR1 is GTSNPN and CDR2 is SVGIG in the germline V gene (reference sequence). The CDR3 has 13 amino acids. Trimming shortened V by 3 bases and J by 5 bases, and 11 bases separated the two germline ends. The DNA of the CDR3 is TGTGCCTGGAGCGGGGGGCTAGATCAGCCCCAGCATTTT. Its translation is CAWSGGLDQPQHF.

The chain employs TRBV7-6 and TRBJ2-2, with TRBD1 matching 10 bases. The CDR3 runs 16 residues. Trimming cost V 5 bases and J 6 bases; bases outside gene matches: 9. CDR1 and CDR2 from the germline V gene are SGHVS and FNYEAQ. CDR3 DNA: TGTGCCAGCAGCGCGACAGGGGGCAGGAATGCCGGGGAGCTGTTTTTT. It yields the protein CASSATGGRNAGELFF.

The gene calls are TRBV12-3 or TRBV12-4 and TRBJ2-5, with D perhaps TRBD2 (6 bases). Trimming removed 5 bases from V and 2 bases from J, with 9 bases in between. The CDR3 is 13 amino acids. The CDR3 region is CASSPGVQETQYF. The DNA for the CDR3 is TGTGCCAGCAGTCCGGGGGTACAAGAGACCCAGTACTTC.

The genes are TRBV5-4 and TRBJ1-2; D possibly corresponds to TRBD1 (5 bases). This CDR3 comprises 15 residues. Trimming stripped 2 bases from V and 3 bases from J, with 14 bases between. Germline CDR1 is SGHNT and CDR2 is YYREEE (reference sequence). The CDR3 sequence: CASSLLGLFDYGYTF. In DNA, the CDR3 is TGTGCCAGCAGCTTATTGGGGCTATTTGACTATGGCTACACCTTC.

This chain links TRBV19 with TRBJ2-2, with 11 bases fitting TRBD2. V shed 5 bases, J shed 2 bases, and the junction held 10 bases outside the gene matches. The CDR3 is made up of 18 amino acids. The germline CDR1 and CDR2 sequences are LNHDA and SQIVND (reference sequence). The CDR3 nucleotides are TGTGCCAGTAGTCCCCTGGGACTAGCGGTCATTAACACCGGGGAGCTGTTTTTT. Amino acids: CASSPLGLAVINTGELFF.

V usage is TRBV24-1 and J usage is TRBJ2-1; 9 bases fit TRBD1. The germline V gene has CDR1 KGHDR and CDR2 SFDVKD. After removal of 7 bases from V and 10 bases from J, the junction contained 10 bases not matched to a gene. The CDR3 sequence is 14 residues long. The CDR3 loop is CATSPGQGKREQFF. The CDR3 DNA sequence: TGTGCCACCAGCCCGGGACAGGGCAAGCGGGAGCAGTTCTTC.

The J gene is TRBJ1-2, the V gene TRBV30, with D hard to call. V lost 1 base, J lost 0 bases, and 12 bases lay in between. Germline CDR1 and CDR2: GTSNPN and SVGIG (reference sequence). This CDR3 is 15 amino acids long. CDR3 loop: CAWSEAGVANYGYTF. As DNA, the CDR3 is TGTGCCTGGAGTGAGGCCGGGGTAGCTAACTATGGCTACACCTTC.

J is TRBJ2-3 and V is TRBV7-6, with 10 nucleotides matching TRBD1. With V trimmed by 2 bases and J by 3 bases, 5 bases remained unmatched. Germline CDR1 is SGHVS and CDR2 is FNYEAQ. CDR3 length: 16 amino acids. DNA of the CDR3: TGTGCCAGCAGCTTAATGGGGACAGGGGATACAGATACGCAGTATTTT. Its translation is CASSLMGTGDTDTQYF. Using reference TRBV7-6 and TRBJ2-3 for the parts outside the CDR3, the full variable domain is GAGVSQSPRYKVTKRGQDVALRCDPISGHVSLYWYRQALGQGPEFLTYFNYEAQQDKSGLPNDRFSAERPEGSISTLTIQRTEQRDSAMYRCASSLMGTGDTDTQYFGPGTRLTVL.

The rearrangement joins TRBV5-1 to TRBJ2-1, with 7 bases fitting TRBD1. CDR1 is SGHRS, CDR2 YFSETQ, per germline. V lost 2 bases and J lost 0; bases outside the gene matches: 5. The CDR3 has 16 amino acids. In nucleotides, the CDR3 is TGCGCCAGCAGCTTAGACAGGGCCAGCTCCTACAATGAGCAGTTCTTC. Translated: CASSLDRASSYNEQFF.

This chain connects TRBV2 to TRBJ1-1; 7 bases fit TRBD1. CDR3 length: 13 amino acids. Germline CDR1 is SNHLY and CDR2 is FYNNEI. V shed 6 bases, J shed 1 base, and the junction held 2 bases outside the gene matches. CDR3 in DNA: TGTGCCAGCAGCGGACAGGCGAACACTGAAGCTTTCTTT. Translating it yields CASSGQANTEAFF.

The rearrangement links TRBV5-6 to TRBJ2-5; 14 bases line up with TRBD2. The CDR3 has 16 residues. Germline CDR1 and CDR2: SGHDT and YYEEEE. Trimming cost V 3 bases and J 5 bases; bases outside gene matches: 6. The CDR3 DNA is TGTGCCAGCAGCTGGACTAGCGGGGGGCCGGAGGAGACCCAGTACTTC. It yields the protein CASSWTSGGPEETQYF.

The gene calls are TRBV13 and TRBJ1-6; D is undetermined. Germline CDR1 and CDR2: PRHDT and FYEKMQ (reference sequence). V gave up 0 bases and J gave up 7 bases, with 13 bases separating them. This CDR3 has 16 residues. CDR3: CASSLGEGRRNSPLHF. Written as DNA, the CDR3 is TGTGCCAGCAGCTTAGGGGAGGGAAGGAGGAATTCACCCCTCCACTTT. The variable domain in full, completed from reference TRBV13 and TRBJ1-6, reads AAGVIQSPRHLIKEKRETATLKCYPIPRHDTVYWYQQGPGQDPQFLISFYEKMQSDKGSIPDRFSAQQFSDYHSELNMSSLELGDSALYFCASSLGEGRRNSPLHFGNGTRLTVT.

The rearrangement joins TRBV12-1 to TRBJ2-1; TRBD2 is the table's D call, not checked against the DNA. TRBV12-1 is flagged as a pseudogene. The CDR3 consists of 19 residues. The chain's CDR3 is CASSFGLAGGPFSYNEQFF. CDR3 in DNA: TGTGCCAGCAGCTTTGGACTAGCGGGGGGGCCATTCTCCTACAATGAGCAGTTCTTC.

The rearrangement links TRBV9 to TRBJ1-5; 7 bases are shared with TRBD1. There are 15 residues in the CDR3. The germline V gene encodes CDR1 SGDLS and CDR2 YYNGEE. V shed 0 bases, J shed 6 bases, and the junction held 6 bases outside the gene matches. CDR3 amino acids: CASSVGQGLGQPQHF. The CDR3 DNA follows: TGTGCCAGCAGCGTAGGACAGGGTCTGGGTCAGCCCCAGCATTTT.

The rearrangement uses TRBV7-8 and TRBJ1-1, with a weak D call TRBD1 (6 bases). Germline V gene data show CDR1 as SGHVS and CDR2 as FQNEAQ. The CDR3 length is 13 residues. V lost 5 bases, J lost 6 bases, and 13 bases lay in between. The CDR3 DNA sequence: TGTGCCAGCAGCCCAAGGGGGGGTGCTGAAGCTTTCTTT. Its protein product is CASSPRGGAEAFF.

Concerning this clone itself: Mismatch with germline at one junction end may stem from a read error. This chain connects TRBV7-7 to TRBJ2-5; D may be TRBD2 (6 bases). Germline CDR1 reads SSHAT; CDR2 reads FNYEAQ (reference sequence). The CDR3 covers 15 residues. In DNA, the CDR3 is TGTGCTAGCAGCTTAGACCGGGGGAGGTATGAGACCCAGTACTTC. This codes for CASSLDRGRYETQYF.

This sequence joins TRBV18 and TRBJ1-5; 7 nucleotides align to TRBD1. V shed 5 bases, J shed 4 bases, and the junction held 8 bases outside the gene matches. CDR1 and CDR2 (germline): KGHSH, LQKENI. The CDR3 totals 15 residues. The chain's CDR3 is CASSRDSGGNQPQHF. Here the CDR3 DNA reads TGTGCCAGCTCAAGGGACAGCGGGGGGAATCAGCCCCAGCATTTT.

The V and J genes are TRBV28 and TRBJ1-1; TRBD1 might be the D (6 bases). The germline V gene encodes CDR1 MDHEN and CDR2 SYDVKM. V was shortened by 5 bases and J by 6 bases, with 7 bases between the two germline ends. This CDR3 is 11 amino acids long. CDR3 in DNA: TGTGCCAGCAGTCGACAGGCTGAAGCTTTCTTT. It yields the protein CASSRQAEAFF.